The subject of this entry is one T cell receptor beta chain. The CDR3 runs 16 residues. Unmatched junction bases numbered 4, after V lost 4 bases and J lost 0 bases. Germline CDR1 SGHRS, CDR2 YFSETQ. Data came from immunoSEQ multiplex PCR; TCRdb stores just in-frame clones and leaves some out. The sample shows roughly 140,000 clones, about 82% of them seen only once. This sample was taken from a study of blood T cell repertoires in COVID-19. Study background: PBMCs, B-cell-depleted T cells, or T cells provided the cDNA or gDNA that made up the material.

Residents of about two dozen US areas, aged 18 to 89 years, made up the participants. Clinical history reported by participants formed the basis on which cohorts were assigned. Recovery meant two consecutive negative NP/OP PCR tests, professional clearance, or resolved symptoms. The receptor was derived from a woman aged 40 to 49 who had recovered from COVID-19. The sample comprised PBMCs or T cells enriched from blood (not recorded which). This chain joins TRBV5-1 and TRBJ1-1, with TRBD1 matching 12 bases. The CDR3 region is CASSAGTGGVNTEAFF. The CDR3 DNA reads TGCGCCAGCAGCGCCGGGACAGGGGGCGTGAACACTGAAGCTTTCTTT.